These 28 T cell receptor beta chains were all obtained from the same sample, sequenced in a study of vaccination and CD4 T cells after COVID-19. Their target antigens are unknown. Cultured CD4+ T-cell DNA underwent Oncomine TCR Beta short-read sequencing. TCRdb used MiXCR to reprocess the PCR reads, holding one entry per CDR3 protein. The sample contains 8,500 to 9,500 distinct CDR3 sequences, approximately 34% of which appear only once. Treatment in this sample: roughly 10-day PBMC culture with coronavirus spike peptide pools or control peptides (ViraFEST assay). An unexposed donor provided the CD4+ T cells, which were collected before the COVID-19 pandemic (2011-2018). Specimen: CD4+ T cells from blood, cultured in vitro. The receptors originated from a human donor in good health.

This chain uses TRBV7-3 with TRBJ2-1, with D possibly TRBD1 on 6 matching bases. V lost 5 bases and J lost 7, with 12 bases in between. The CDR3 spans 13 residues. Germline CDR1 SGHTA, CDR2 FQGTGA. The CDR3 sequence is CASSLQQGNEQFF. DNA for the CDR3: TGTGCCAGCAGCCTCCAACAGGGAAATGAGCAGTTCTTC.

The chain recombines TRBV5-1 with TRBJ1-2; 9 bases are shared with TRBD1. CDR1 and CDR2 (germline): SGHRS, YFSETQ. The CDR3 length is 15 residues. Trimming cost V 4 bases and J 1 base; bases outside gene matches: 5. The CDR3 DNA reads TGCGCCAGCAGCCCCACAGGGGGCCTTAACTATGGCTACACCTTC. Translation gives CASSPTGGLNYGYTF. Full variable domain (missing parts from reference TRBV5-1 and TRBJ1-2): KAGVTQTPRYLIKTRGQQVTLSCSPISGHRSVSWYQQTPGQGLQFLFEYFSETQRNKGNFPGRFSGRQFSNSRSEMNVSTLELGDSALYLCASSPTGGLNYGYTFGSGTRLTVV.

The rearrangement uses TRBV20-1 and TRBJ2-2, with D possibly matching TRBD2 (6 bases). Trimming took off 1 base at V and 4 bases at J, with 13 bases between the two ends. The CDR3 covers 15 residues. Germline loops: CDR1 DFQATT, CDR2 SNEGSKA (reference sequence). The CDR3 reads CSARVGGSRTGELFF. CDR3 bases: TGCAGTGCTAGAGTGGGAGGATCCCGCACCGGGGAGCTGTTTTTT.

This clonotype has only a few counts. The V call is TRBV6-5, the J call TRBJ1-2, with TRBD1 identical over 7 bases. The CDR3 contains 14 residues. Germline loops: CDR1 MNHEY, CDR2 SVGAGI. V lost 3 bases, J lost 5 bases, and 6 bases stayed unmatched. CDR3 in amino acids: CASSYGDSIYGYTF. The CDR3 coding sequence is TGTGCCAGCAGTTATGGGGACAGCATATATGGCTACACCTTC.

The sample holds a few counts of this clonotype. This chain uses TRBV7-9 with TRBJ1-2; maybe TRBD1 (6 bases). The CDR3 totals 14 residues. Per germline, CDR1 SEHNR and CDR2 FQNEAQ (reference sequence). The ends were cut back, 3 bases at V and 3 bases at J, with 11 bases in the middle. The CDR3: CASSFQGNDYGYTF. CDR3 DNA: TGTGCCAGCAGCTTCCAGGGGAATGACTATGGCTACACCTTC.

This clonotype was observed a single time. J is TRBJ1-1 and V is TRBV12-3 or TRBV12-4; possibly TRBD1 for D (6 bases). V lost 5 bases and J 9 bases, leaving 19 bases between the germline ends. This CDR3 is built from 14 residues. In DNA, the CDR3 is TGTGCCAGCAGTCCCTACCCGGGACATCCTCAAGCTTTCTTT. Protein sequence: CASSPYPGHPQAFF.

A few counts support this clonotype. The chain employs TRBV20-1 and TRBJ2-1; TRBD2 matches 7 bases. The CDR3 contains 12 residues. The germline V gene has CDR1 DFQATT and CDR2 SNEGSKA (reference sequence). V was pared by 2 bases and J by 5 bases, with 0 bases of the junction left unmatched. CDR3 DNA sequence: TGCAGTGCTAGACTAGCGGACAATGAGCAGTTCTTC. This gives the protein CSARLADNEQFF.

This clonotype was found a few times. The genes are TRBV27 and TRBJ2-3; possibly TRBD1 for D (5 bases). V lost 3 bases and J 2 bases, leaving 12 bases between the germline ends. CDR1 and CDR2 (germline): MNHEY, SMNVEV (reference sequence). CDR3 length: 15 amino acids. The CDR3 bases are TGTGCCAGCAGTTTTGACAGCAGATACACAGATACGCAGTATTTT. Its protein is CASSFDSRYTDTQYF.

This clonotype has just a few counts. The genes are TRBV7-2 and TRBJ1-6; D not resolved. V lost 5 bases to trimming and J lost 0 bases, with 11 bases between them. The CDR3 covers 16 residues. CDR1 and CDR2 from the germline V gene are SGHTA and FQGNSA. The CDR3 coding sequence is TGTGCCAGCAGCCCCGGACCGAGCTCCTATAATTCACCCCTCCACTTT. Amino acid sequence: CASSPGPSSYNSPLHF.

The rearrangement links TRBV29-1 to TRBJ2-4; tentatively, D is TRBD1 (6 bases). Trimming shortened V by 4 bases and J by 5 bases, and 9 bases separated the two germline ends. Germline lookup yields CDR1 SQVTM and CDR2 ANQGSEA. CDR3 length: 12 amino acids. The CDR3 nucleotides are TGCAGCGTTGGTTGGACAGAAAACATTCAGTACTTC. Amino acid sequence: CSVGWTENIQYF.

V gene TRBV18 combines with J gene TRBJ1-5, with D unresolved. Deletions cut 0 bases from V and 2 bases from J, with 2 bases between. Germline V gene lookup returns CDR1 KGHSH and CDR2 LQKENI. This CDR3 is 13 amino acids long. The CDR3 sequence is CASSPPGNQPQHF. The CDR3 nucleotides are TGTGCCAGCTCACCACCGGGCAATCAGCCCCAGCATTTT.

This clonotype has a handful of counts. CDR3 protein: CASSFWQAYGYTF. The DNA of the CDR3 is TGTGCCAGCAGTTTTTGGCAGGCATATGGCTACACCTTC. The chain has TRBV6-5 and TRBJ1-2, with D uncertain. The CDR3 has 13 amino acids. V shed 4 bases and J shed 5 bases, with 11 bases lying between them. Germline values: CDR1 MNHEY, CDR2 SVGAGI.

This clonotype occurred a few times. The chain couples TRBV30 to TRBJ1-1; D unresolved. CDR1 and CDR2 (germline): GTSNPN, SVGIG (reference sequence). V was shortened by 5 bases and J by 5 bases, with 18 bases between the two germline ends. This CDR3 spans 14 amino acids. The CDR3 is CAWGLRAVGTEAFF. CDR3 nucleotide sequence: TGTGCCTGGGGCCTACGGGCAGTAGGGACTGAAGCTTTCTTT.

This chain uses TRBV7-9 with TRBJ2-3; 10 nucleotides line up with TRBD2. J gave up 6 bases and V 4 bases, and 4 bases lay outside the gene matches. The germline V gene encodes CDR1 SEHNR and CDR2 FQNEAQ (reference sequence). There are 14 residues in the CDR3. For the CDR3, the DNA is TGTGCCAGCAGCTCCAGCGGGGGGGGCGATACGCAGTATTTT. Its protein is CASSSSGGGDTQYF.

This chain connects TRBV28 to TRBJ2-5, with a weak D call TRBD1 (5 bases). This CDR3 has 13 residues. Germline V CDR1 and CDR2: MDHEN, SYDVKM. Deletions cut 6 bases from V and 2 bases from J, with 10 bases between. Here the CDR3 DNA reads TGTGCCAGCAGGGACACAATACAAGAGACCCAGTACTTC. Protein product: CASRDTIQETQYF.

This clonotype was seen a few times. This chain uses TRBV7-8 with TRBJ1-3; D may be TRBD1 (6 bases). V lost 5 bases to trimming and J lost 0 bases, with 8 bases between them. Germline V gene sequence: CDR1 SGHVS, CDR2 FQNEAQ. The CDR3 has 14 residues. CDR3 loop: CASSGQSSGNTIYF. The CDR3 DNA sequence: TGTGCCAGCAGCGGACAGAGCTCTGGAAACACCATATATTTT.

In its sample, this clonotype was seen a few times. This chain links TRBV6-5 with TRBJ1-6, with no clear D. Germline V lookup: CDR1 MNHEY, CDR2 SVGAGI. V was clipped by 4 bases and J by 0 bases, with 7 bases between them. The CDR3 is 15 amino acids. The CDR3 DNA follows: TGTGCCAGCAGTTCCACAAGCTCCTATAATTCACCCCTCCACTTT. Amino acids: CASSSTSSYNSPLHF.

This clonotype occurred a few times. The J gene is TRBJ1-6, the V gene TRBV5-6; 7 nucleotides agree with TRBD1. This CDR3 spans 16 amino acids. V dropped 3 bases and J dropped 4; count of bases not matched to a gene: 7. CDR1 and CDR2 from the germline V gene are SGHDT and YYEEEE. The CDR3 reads CASSSPYRGYNSPLHF. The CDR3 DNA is TGTGCCAGCAGCTCACCCTACAGGGGTTATAATTCACCCCTCCACTTT.

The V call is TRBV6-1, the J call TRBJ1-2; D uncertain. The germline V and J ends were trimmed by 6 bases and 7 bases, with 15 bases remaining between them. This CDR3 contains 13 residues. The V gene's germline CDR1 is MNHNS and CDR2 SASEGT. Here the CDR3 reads CASSHRDVGGYTF. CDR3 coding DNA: TGTGCCAGCAGCCACCGGGATGTGGGTGGCTACACCTTC.

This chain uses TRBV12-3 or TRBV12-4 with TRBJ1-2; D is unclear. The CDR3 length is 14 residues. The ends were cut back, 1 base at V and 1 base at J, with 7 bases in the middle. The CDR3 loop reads CASSLGRDNYGYTF. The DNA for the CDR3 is TGTGCCAGCAGTTTAGGTCGGGATAACTATGGCTACACCTTC.

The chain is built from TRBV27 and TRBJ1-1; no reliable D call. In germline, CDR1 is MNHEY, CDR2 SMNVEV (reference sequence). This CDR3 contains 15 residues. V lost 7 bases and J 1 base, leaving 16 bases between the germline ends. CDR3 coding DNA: TGTGCCAGCACCGACGGGCGGTTCCCGAACACTGAAGCTTTCTTT. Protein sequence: CASTDGRFPNTEAFF.

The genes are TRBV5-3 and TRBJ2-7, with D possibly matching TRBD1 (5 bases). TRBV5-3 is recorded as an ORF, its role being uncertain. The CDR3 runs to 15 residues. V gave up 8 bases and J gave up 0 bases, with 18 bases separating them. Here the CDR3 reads CASTPSTTGSYEQYF. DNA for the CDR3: TGTGCCAGCACCCCTTCAACCACAGGCTCCTACGAGCAGTACTTC.

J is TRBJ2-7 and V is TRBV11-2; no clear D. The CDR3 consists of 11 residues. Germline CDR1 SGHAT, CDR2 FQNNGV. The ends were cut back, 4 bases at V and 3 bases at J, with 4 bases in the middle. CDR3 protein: CASSYNYEQYF. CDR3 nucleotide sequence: TGTGCCAGCAGCTACAACTACGAGCAGTACTTC.

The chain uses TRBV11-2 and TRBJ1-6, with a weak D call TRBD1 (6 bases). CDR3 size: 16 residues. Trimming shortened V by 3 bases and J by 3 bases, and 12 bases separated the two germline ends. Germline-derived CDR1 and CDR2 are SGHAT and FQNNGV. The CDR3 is CASSFVQGYYNSPLHF. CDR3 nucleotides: TGTGCCAGCAGCTTCGTCCAGGGGTACTATAATTCACCCCTCCACTTT.

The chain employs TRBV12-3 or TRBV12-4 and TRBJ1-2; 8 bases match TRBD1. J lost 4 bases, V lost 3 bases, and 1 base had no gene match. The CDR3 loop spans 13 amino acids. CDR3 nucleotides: TGTGCCAGCAGTTTTGGGACAGGCTATGGCTACACCTTC. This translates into CASSFGTGYGYTF.

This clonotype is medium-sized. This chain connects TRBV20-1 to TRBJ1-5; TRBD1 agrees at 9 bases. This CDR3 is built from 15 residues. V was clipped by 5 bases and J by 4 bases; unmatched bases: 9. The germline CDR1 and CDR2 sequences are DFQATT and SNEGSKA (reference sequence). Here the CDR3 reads CSAGEPGTGNQPQHF. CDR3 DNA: TGCAGTGCTGGGGAACCCGGGACAGGGAATCAGCCCCAGCATTTT.

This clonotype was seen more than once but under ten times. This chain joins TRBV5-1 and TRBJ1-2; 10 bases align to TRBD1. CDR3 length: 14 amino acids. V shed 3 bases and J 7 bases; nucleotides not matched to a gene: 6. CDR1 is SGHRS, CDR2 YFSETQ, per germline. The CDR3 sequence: CASSSRQGAVGYTF. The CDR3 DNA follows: TGCGCCAGCAGCTCTAGACAGGGGGCGGTTGGCTACACCTTC.

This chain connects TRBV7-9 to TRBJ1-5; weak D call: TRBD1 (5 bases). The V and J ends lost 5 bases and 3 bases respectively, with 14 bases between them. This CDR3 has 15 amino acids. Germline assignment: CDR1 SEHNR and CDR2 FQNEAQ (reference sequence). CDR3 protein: CASSARDAANQPQHF. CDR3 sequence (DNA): TGTGCCAGCAGCGCCCGGGACGCCGCCAATCAGCCCCAGCATTTT.